This TCR beta chain is from a study of blood T cells in healthy people across ages. On this clonotype itself: Its target is not known.

General study findings and limits: The recorded TCR beta diversity per million T cells decreased in a roughly linear manner with age. Unsorted PBMC material precluded a definitive naive versus antigen-experienced comparison.

Using a J-beta primer mix together with a sample-barcoded 5' primer, a second PCR was run for roughly 7 to 12 cycles. TCRdb called the 5' RACE reads again in MiXCR, with one record for every CDR3 protein. The table records 780,000 or so distinct CDR3 sequences, about 56% of them present only once. CDR3 length: 17 amino acids. Trimming pared 1 base from V and 2 bases from J, leaving 17 bases between. Per the germline V gene, CDR1 is SGDLS and CDR2 is YYNGEE. This chain uses TRBV9 with TRBJ2-3; possibly TRBD2 for D (7 bases). The origin of this receptor is a man aged 40-49 years in good health. Sequencing used blood. The CDR3 region is CASSVWGGIGPTDTQYF. CDR3 nucleotides: TGTGCCAGCAGCGTATGGGGGGGCATCGGCCCCACAGATACGCAGTATTTT.